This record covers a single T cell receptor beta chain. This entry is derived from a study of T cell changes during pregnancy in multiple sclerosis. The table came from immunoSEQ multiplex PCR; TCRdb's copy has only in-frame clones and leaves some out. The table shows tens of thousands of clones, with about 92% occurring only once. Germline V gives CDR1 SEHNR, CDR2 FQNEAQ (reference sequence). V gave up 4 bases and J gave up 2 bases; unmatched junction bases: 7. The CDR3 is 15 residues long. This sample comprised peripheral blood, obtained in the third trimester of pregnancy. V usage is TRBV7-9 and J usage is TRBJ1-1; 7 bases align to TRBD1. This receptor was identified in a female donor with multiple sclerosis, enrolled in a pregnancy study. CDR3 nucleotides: TGTGCCAGCAGCTCCCGCGACAGGGCAAACACTGAAGCTTTCTTT. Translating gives CASSSRDRANTEAFF.